One sample yielded the 2 T cell receptor beta chains listed below, sequenced in a study of CD8 T cells in ankylosing spondylitis. TCRdb analysed the 5' RACE reads with MiXCR anew, one entry per CDR3 protein. The sample lists about 390,000 distinct CDR3 sequences; 20% to 25% were seen once. General study results and limits: A TCR beta motif made of fewer than ten highly homologous variants seemed typical of ankylosing spondylitis blood.

No antigen has been assigned to these receptors. Sequenced: blood, either unsorted or a sorted T cell fraction (not recorded which). The receptor set was obtained from a male donor with ankylosing spondylitis.

The genes are TRBV18 and TRBJ2-7; 9 positions match TRBD1. The CDR3 sequence is 15 residues long. V was pared by 2 bases and J by 4 bases, with 6 bases of the junction left unmatched. Germline V gene sequence: CDR1 KGHSH, CDR2 LQKENI. CDR3: CASSPIRQGVYEQYF. The CDR3 bases are TGTGCCAGCTCACCAATACGACAGGGGGTGTACGAGCAGTACTTC.

This clonotype turned up a few times. The chain joins TRBV7-2 to TRBJ2-2; TRBD2 matches at 9 bases. Germline V gene data show CDR1 as SGHTA and CDR2 as FQGNSA. The CDR3 length is 17 residues. Trimming removed 4 bases from V and 3 bases from J; junction bases left unmatched: 9. The CDR3, as DNA: TGTGCCAGCAGCTACTCGGGACTAGCTCAGGACACCGGGGAGCTGTTTTTT. Its translation: CASSYSGLAQDTGELFF.